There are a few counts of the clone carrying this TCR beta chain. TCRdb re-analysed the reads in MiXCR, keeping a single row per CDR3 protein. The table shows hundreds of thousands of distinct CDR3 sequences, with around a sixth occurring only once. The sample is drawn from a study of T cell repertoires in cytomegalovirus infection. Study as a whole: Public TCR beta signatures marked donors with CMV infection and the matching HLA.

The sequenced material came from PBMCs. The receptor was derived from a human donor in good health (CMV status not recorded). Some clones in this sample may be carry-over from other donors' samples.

The CDR3 region has the DNA TGTGCCAGCAGTTTATTCGGGGGCTATAATTCACCCCTCCACTTT. Amino acids: CASSLFGGYNSPLHF. The rearrangement uses TRBV28 and TRBJ1-6; tentative D call: TRBD1 (5 bases). This CDR3 contains 15 residues. CDR1 and CDR2 (germline): MDHEN, SYDVKM. Deletions cut 1 base from V and 3 bases from J, with 7 bases between.